Each of the 18 T cell receptor beta chains below was sequenced from the same sample in a study of blood T cell repertoires in COVID-19. Produced via immunoSEQ multiplex PCR; TCRdb's table is partial and in-frame only. This sample carries 210,000 or so clones, roughly 84% of them seen once, and the ten largest clones take over 1.5%. Material: peripheral blood. All receptors derive from a man aged 40-49 years with active or convalescent COVID-19.

The V call is TRBV5-1, the J call TRBJ2-3; 9 positions agree with TRBD1. Trimming took 3 bases from V and 4 from J; bases not matched to a gene: 6. The CDR3 has 15 amino acids. Per germline, CDR1 SGHRS and CDR2 YFSETQ. The DNA of the CDR3 is TGCGCCAGCAGCTCACAGGGGGCCCGGGCAGATACGCAGTATTTT. As protein: CASSSQGARADTQYF.

The J gene is TRBJ1-1, the V gene TRBV7-3; 7 bases match TRBD1. J was trimmed by 3 bases and V by 4 bases; bases with no gene match: 2. In germline, CDR1 is SGHTA, CDR2 FQGTGA. CDR3 size: 13 residues. The CDR3 loop is CASSSQGDTEAFF. The CDR3 bases are TGTGCCAGCAGCTCGCAGGGGGACACTGAAGCTTTCTTT.

The chain carries TRBV19 and TRBJ2-1, with D possibly matching TRBD2 (6 bases). Germline V gene data show CDR1 as LNHDA and CDR2 as SQIVND (reference sequence). V lost 5 bases and J 10 bases, leaving 12 bases between the germline ends. The CDR3 covers 12 residues. CDR3 residues: CASSLGLREQFF. As DNA, the CDR3 is TGTGCCAGTAGTTTGGGACTTCGGGAGCAGTTCTTC.

The chain recombines TRBV5-6 with TRBJ1-6; D is undetermined. Per the germline V gene, CDR1 is SGHDT and CDR2 is YYEEEE. The CDR3 extends over 12 amino acids. With 2 bases removed from V and 7 bases from J, the gap between germline ends came to 4 bases. CDR3 protein: CASSLSNSPLHF. The CDR3 bases are TGTGCCAGCAGCTTATCGAATTCACCCCTCCACTTT.

The chain recombines TRBV2 with TRBJ1-2, with TRBD1 matching 7 bases. CDR3 length: 14 residues. In germline, CDR1 is SNHLY, CDR2 FYNNEI. The V and J ends lost 2 bases and 8 bases, in that order; junction bases with no gene match: 8. CDR3 DNA: TGTGCCAGCAGTGAATACAGGGGAGTTGCCGGCTACACCTTC. Its protein product is CASSEYRGVAGYTF.

In its sample, this clone was seen once. J is TRBJ2-1 and V is TRBV20-1; D gene uncertain. V was clipped by 3 bases and J by 3 bases, with 9 bases between them. This CDR3 spans 13 amino acids. Germline CDR1 is DFQATT and CDR2 is SNEGSKA (reference sequence). The CDR3 loop is CSASMSVYNEQFF. As DNA, the CDR3 is TGCAGTGCTAGTATGTCAGTCTACAATGAGCAGTTCTTC.

This chain connects TRBV5-8 to TRBJ1-1; D remains ambiguous. The CDR3 is 16 residues long. V shed 0 bases and J shed 1 base, with 13 bases lying between them. CDR1 SGHTS and CDR2 YDEGEE come from the germline V gene. DNA of the CDR3: TGTGCCAGCAGCTTGGTGCTGGGAGTGGGGAACACTGAAGCTTTCTTT. Translation gives CASSLVLGVGNTEAFF.

The rearrangement joins TRBV19 to TRBJ2-3; 11 bases map to TRBD2. With 4 bases clipped from V and 3 bases from J, the junction kept 12 bases outside the gene matches. CDR1 and CDR2 (germline): LNHDA, SQIVND (reference sequence). This CDR3 has 18 amino acids. The CDR3 bases are TGTGCCAGTAGTACCTTGGGACTAGCGGAAGATGTGACAGATACGCAGTATTTT. It codes for CASSTLGLAEDVTDTQYF.

The chain couples TRBV11-2 to TRBJ1-1; tentative D call: TRBD1 (6 bases). Per the germline V gene, CDR1 is SGHAT and CDR2 is FQNNGV. V dropped 5 bases and J dropped 2 bases, with 9 bases sitting between them. The CDR3 covers 13 residues. The CDR3 nucleotides read TGTGCCAGCAGCCCAGGGGTTAACACTGAAGCTTTCTTT. It yields the protein CASSPGVNTEAFF.

This clone was picked up one time. J is TRBJ1-6 and V is TRBV7-9; 7 nucleotides line up with TRBD1. The ends lost 6 bases at V and 6 bases at J; junction bases unmatched: 14. Germline CDR1 SEHNR, CDR2 FQNEAQ (reference sequence). The CDR3 length is 17 residues. The CDR3 here is CASRPRGAENINSPLHF. The CDR3 region has the DNA TGTGCCAGCAGGCCCAGGGGGGCCGAGAATATTAATTCACCCCTCCACTTT.

The chain links TRBV19 to TRBJ2-7; 7 bases are a match to TRBD1. Germline V lookup: CDR1 LNHDA, CDR2 SQIVND (reference sequence). J was trimmed by 0 bases and V by 4 bases; bases with no gene match: 3. The CDR3 runs 14 residues. The CDR3 region has the DNA TGTGCCAGTAGTAGATGGGACAGCTCCTACGAGCAGTACTTC. It encodes CASSRWDSSYEQYF.

This chain connects TRBV5-1 to TRBJ1-4; TRBD1 matches at 7 bases. CDR1 and CDR2 (germline): SGHRS, YFSETQ. The CDR3 runs to 16 residues. Trimming at V came to 2 bases and at J to 1 base, leaving 5 bases not matched to a gene. The CDR3 DNA sequence: TGCGCCAGCAGCTTAGACAGGGTGGGAACTAATGAAAAACTGTTTTTT. Its translation: CASSLDRVGTNEKLFF.

The rearrangement links TRBV2 to TRBJ2-5; TRBD2 matches 15 bases. The ends lost 10 bases at V and 5 bases at J; junction bases unmatched: 8. The CDR3 consists of 15 residues. CDR1 and CDR2 (germline): SNHLY, FYNNEI. DNA of the CDR3: TGTGCCACCTCGGGACTAGCGGGGGGTACGGAGACCCAGTACTTC. Translated, it gives CATSGLAGGTETQYF.

The V call is TRBV5-4, the J call TRBJ2-7; D is undetermined. Germline V gives CDR1 SGHNT, CDR2 YYREEE (reference sequence). The ends were cut back, 0 bases at V and 5 bases at J, with 6 bases in the middle. CDR3 length equals 12 residues. The CDR3 nucleotides are TGTGCCAGCAGCTTGGCCAGCGACGAGCAGTACTTC. This codes for CASSLASDEQYF.

This chain links TRBV19 with TRBJ1-5, with 8 bases aligning to TRBD1. The CDR3 is 15 amino acids. Per germline, CDR1 LNHDA and CDR2 SQIVND (reference sequence). V dropped 1 base and J dropped 6; count of bases not matched to a gene: 5. The CDR3 nucleotides are TGTGCCAGTAGTATAGGACAGGGGATCACTCAGCCCCAGCATTTT. It is translated as CASSIGQGITQPQHF.

The chain employs TRBV7-9 and TRBJ2-7; no definite D call. The CDR3 sequence is 13 residues long. V gave up 6 bases and J gave up 5 bases, with 14 bases separating them. Germline assignment: CDR1 SEHNR and CDR2 FQNEAQ (reference sequence). CDR3 region: CASRHRTTNEQYF. CDR3 sequence (DNA): TGTGCCAGCAGACATCGCACTACGAACGAGCAGTACTTC.

This clone was detected only once. The chain has TRBV10-2 and TRBJ2-2; the match to TRBD2 covers 7 bases. The germline gives CDR1 WSHSY, CDR2 SAAADI. V was clipped by 6 bases and J by 0 bases; unmatched bases: 4. CDR3 size: 15 residues. CDR3 region: CASRAGTTNTGELFF. The CDR3 nucleotides read TGCGCCAGCAGAGCCGGGACTACGAACACCGGGGAGCTGTTTTTT.

J is TRBJ1-4 and V is TRBV30; 8 bases are shared with TRBD1. The CDR3 length is 14 residues. Germline CDR1 GTSNPN, CDR2 SVGIG (reference sequence). The ends lost 7 bases at V and 3 bases at J; junction bases unmatched: 7. The DNA for the CDR3 is TGTGCCTTCGACAGGGGTCAGGCTAATGAAAAACTGTTTTTT. Residues: CAFDRGQANEKLFF.